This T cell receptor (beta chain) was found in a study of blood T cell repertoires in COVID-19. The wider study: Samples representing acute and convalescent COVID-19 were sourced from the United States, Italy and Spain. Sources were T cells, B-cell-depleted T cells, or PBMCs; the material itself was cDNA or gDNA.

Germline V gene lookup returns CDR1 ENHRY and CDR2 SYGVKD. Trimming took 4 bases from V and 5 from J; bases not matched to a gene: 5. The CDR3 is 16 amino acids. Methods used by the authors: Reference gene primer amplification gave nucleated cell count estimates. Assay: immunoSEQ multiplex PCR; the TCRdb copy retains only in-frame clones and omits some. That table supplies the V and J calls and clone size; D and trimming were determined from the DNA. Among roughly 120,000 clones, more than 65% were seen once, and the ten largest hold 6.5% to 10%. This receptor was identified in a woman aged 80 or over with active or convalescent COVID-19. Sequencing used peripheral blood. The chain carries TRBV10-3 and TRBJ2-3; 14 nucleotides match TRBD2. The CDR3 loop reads CAISAGLAGEGDTQYF. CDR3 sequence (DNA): TGTGCCATCAGTGCGGGACTAGCGGGAGAGGGAGATACGCAGTATTTT.